The sample holds one count of the clone carrying this TCR beta chain. The target antigen is unknown. The data were produced by immunoSEQ multiplex PCR, yet TCRdb's version contains in-frame clones alone and is incomplete. The profile shows approximately 89,000 clones, over 80% of them singletons. The sample belongs to a study of graft-versus-host responses after intestinal transplantation. Per germline, CDR1 MNHEY and CDR2 SMNVEV (reference sequence). This CDR3 has 14 residues. Between the trimmed V and J ends, which lost 6 bases and 1 base, there was a span of 12 bases. This TCR derives from a human donor who was the organ donor for an intestinal transplant. This chain uses TRBV27 with TRBJ2-5, with D perhaps matching TRBD2 (5 bases). Sequencing used unstimulated CD8+ T cells sorted from spleen or lymph node cells, obtained before transplant. Written as DNA, the CDR3 is TGTGCCAGCAGCCGCCGGAGCGGCCAAGAGACCCAGTACTTC. Its translation is CASSRRSGQETQYF.